The 7 T cell receptor beta chains in this list originate from one sample, sequenced in a study of cytomegalovirus exposure and HLA in healthy donors. Primers: 60 Vbeta forward and 13 Jbeta reverse. The data were produced by immunoSEQ multiplex PCR, yet TCRdb's version contains in-frame clones alone and is incomplete. Found here are over 95,000 clones, 77% of them singletons; the top ten hold about 10%. The sequencing input was PBMCs. These receptors originate from a man aged 35-49 years in good health and CMV-seropositive.

The CDR3 nucleotides are TGTGCCAGCAGCTTACGCGGGGGAAGCTCCTACGAGCAGTACTTC. Translation: CASSLRGGSSYEQYF. The V gene is TRBV7-2, the J gene TRBJ2-7; 7 positions agree with TRBD2. CDR1 and CDR2 (germline): SGHTA, FQGNSA. This CDR3 is 15 amino acids long. Trimming at V came to 2 bases and at J to 0 bases, leaving 4 bases not matched to a gene. The full variable domain, its missing parts supplied by reference TRBV7-2 and TRBJ2-7, is GAGVSQSPSNKVTEKGKDVELRCDPISGHTALYWYRQSLGQGLEFLIYFQGNSAPDKSGLPSDRFSAERTGGSVSTLTIQRTQQEDSAVYLCASSLRGGSSYEQYFGPGTRLTVT.

The chain couples TRBV7-3 to TRBJ1-1; D not certain. This CDR3 has 15 amino acids. Trimming shortened V by 2 bases and J by 0 bases, and 10 bases separated the two germline ends. Germline CDR1 is SGHTA and CDR2 is FQGTGA. The DNA of the CDR3 is TGTGCCAGCAGCTTAGGCGGGGTGGTGAACACTGAAGCTTTCTTT. Its translation is CASSLGGVVNTEAFF.

V is TRBV18 and J is TRBJ2-5, with 7 positions matching TRBD2. CDR1 and CDR2 from the germline V gene are KGHSH and LQKENI. The CDR3 is 16 amino acids. Germline trimming cut 1 base from V and 2 bases from J; bases unmatched to any gene: 7. CDR3 nucleotide sequence: TGTGCCAGCTCACCACTAGGGCTAGCGGCTCAAGAGACCCAGTACTTC. Amino acids: CASSPLGLAAQETQYF. Together with reference TRBV18 and TRBJ2-5, the CDR3 gives the full variable domain: NAGVMQNPRHLVRRRGQEARLRCSPMKGHSHVYWYRQLPEEGLKFMVYLQKENIIDESGMPKERFSAEFPKEGPSILRIQQVVRGDSAAYFCASSPLGLAAQETQYFGPGTRLLVL.

The chain has TRBV7-9 and TRBJ1-1; no firm D call. V was trimmed by 4 bases and J by 0 bases, leaving 6 bases between them. CDR1 is SEHNR, CDR2 FQNEAQ, per germline (reference sequence). The CDR3 extends over 13 amino acids. The CDR3 DNA follows: TGTGCCAGCAGCTCAGCTATGAACACTGAAGCTTTCTTT. Translating gives CASSSAMNTEAFF.

The V call is TRBV11-2, the J call TRBJ1-2, with 7 positions matching TRBD1. CDR1 is SGHAT, CDR2 FQNNGV, per germline. Trimming at V came to 6 bases and at J to 8 bases, leaving 9 bases not matched to a gene. The CDR3 is made up of 13 amino acids. The CDR3 DNA sequence: TGTGCCAGCAGTTCTATCGGGACAGTCGGCTACACCTTC. This gives the protein CASSSIGTVGYTF. Using reference TRBV11-2 and TRBJ1-2 for the parts outside the CDR3, the full variable domain is EAGVAQSPRYKIIEKRQSVAFWCNPISGHATLYWYQQILGQGPKLLIQFQNNGVVDDSQLPKDRFSAERLKGVDSTLKIQPAKLEDSAVYLCASSSIGTVGYTFGSGTRLTVV.

The chain joins TRBV2 to TRBJ2-1; 9 positions agree with TRBD1. V lost 6 bases and J lost 9; bases outside the gene matches: 3. This CDR3 is 12 amino acids long. The germline gives CDR1 SNHLY, CDR2 FYNNEI. CDR3 residues: CASSQQGAEQFF. CDR3 DNA sequence: TGTGCCAGCAGCCAACAGGGGGCTGAGCAGTTCTTC.

The J gene is TRBJ2-2, the V gene TRBV6-6, with 8 bases aligning to TRBD1. The CDR3 is made up of 14 amino acids. Trimming at V came to 7 bases and at J to 5 bases, leaving 6 bases not matched to a gene. CDR1 and CDR2 from the germline V gene are MNHNY and SVGAGI (reference sequence). The CDR3 sequence is CASTQGAGTGELFF. CDR3 in DNA: TGTGCCAGCACCCAGGGGGCAGGAACCGGGGAGCTGTTTTTT.